The next 19 T cell receptor beta chains were all read from a single sample in a study of shared clonotypes between healthy human individuals. Sequencing was performed with immunoSEQ multiplex PCR; in TCRdb, only in-frame clones are kept and a portion is missing. The repertoire has about 1 million clones, under 80% of them found once; the top ten carry nearly 1.5%. Sequencing input: memory CD4+ T cells sorted from blood. The subset here: CD45RA-negative fraction. These receptor sequences come from a man aged 18 to 29 in good health.

In this sample, this clone turned up once. The same CDR3 arises from other DNA sequences in this sample as well. V gene TRBV7-2 combines with J gene TRBJ1-5, with 9 bases aligning to TRBD1. The CDR3 covers 15 residues. Germline trimming cut 3 bases from V and 3 bases from J; bases unmatched to any gene: 3. Germline assignment: CDR1 SGHTA and CDR2 FQGNSA. The chain's CDR3 is CASSLGQGNNQPQHF. The CDR3 DNA reads as TGTGCCAGCAGCTTGGGACAGGGAAACAATCAGCCCCAGCATTTT.

The J gene is TRBJ2-3, the V gene TRBV2; possible D gene TRBD2, 6 bases. The CDR3 is made up of 15 amino acids. Germline V CDR1 and CDR2: SNHLY, FYNNEI. Trimming shortened V by 5 bases and J by 0 bases, and 12 bases separated the two germline ends. The CDR3 sequence: CASSPLAGSTDTQYF. In nucleotides, the CDR3 is TGTGCCAGCAGTCCCTTGGCGGGAAGCACAGATACGCAGTATTTT.

This chain joins TRBV25-1 and TRBJ1-2, with TRBD1 as a possible D gene (6 bases). The V gene lost 4 bases and the J gene lost 4 bases, with 13 bases spanning the gap. The CDR3 extends over 14 amino acids. Looked up from germline, CDR1 is MGHDK and CDR2 is SYGVNS. CDR3 in DNA: TGTGCCAGCAGTGGACTTGGACAGCTCTATGGCTACACCTTC. Translated, it gives CASSGLGQLYGYTF.

This clone was picked up one time. The CDR3 is CASSLERSSYNEQFF. CDR3 in DNA: TGTGCCAGCAGCTTAGAACGTAGCTCCTACAATGAGCAGTTCTTC. The rearrangement uses TRBV7-2 and TRBJ2-1; D is unresolved. The V gene lost 1 base and the J gene lost 0 bases, with 7 bases spanning the gap. Germline assignment: CDR1 SGHTA and CDR2 FQGNSA. The CDR3 has 15 residues.

This chain joins TRBV10-3 and TRBJ1-3; no clear D gene. Germline CDR1 reads ENHRY; CDR2 reads SYGVKD. Between the trimmed V and J ends, which lost 11 bases and 1 base, there was a span of 6 bases. CDR3 length: 11 amino acids. DNA for the CDR3: TGTGCCCTATTATCTGGAAACACCATATATTTT. Protein sequence: CALLSGNTIYF.

This clone was observed many times. V is TRBV18 and J is TRBJ2-7; a possible D gene is TRBD1 (7 bases). From germline, CDR1 is KGHSH and CDR2 LQKENI. There are 15 residues in the CDR3. The ends were cut back, 2 bases at V and 0 bases at J, with 11 bases in the middle. The CDR3 region is CASSPGQGGSYEQYF. Written as DNA, the CDR3 is TGTGCCAGCTCACCAGGGCAGGGGGGCTCCTACGAGCAGTACTTC.

V is TRBV9 and J is TRBJ1-4; TRBD1 agrees at 8 bases. The V and J ends lost 4 bases and 7 bases, in that order; junction bases with no gene match: 9. CDR1 and CDR2 (germline): SGDLS, YYNGEE. This CDR3 is built from 15 residues. CDR3 bases: TGTGCCAGCAGCCCCAGGACAGGGCCGGGTGAAAAACTGTTTTTT. It translates to CASSPRTGPGEKLFF.

This clone has at least ten counts. An end of the junction does not agree with germline; a read error may underlie this. In DNA form, the CDR3 reads TGCAGTGCTAGCCCCATGGAGGTCTTT. As protein: CSASPMEVF. The rearrangement joins TRBV20-1 to TRBJ1-1; D is uncertain. CDR1 and CDR2 (germline): DFQATT, SNEGSKA (reference sequence). CDR3 length: 9 amino acids.

On this clone: The sample has other DNA sequences that encode this CDR3 too. V gene TRBV18 combines with J gene TRBJ1-2, with a tentative D call TRBD1 (5 bases). Germline values: CDR1 KGHSH, CDR2 LQKENI. The ends were cut back, 3 bases at V and 2 bases at J, with 7 bases in the middle. The CDR3 has 13 amino acids. Here the CDR3 DNA reads TGTGCCAGCTCACCGGGGGGAAACTATGGCTACACCTTC. This encodes CASSPGGNYGYTF. Full variable domain (remainder filled in from reference TRBV18 and TRBJ1-2): NAGVMQNPRHLVRRRGQEARLRCSPMKGHSHVYWYRQLPEEGLKFMVYLQKENIIDESGMPKERFSAEFPKEGPSILRIQQVVRGDSAAYFCASSPGGNYGYTFGSGTRLTVV.

The chain carries TRBV29-1 and TRBJ2-5; 11 bases fit TRBD2. Losses at the gene ends were 3 bases for V and 1 base for J; bases not matched to a gene: 4. The germline V gene has CDR1 SQVTM and CDR2 ANQGSEA. The CDR3 length is 15 residues. CDR3 in amino acids: CSVDQLAGVQETQYF. For the CDR3, the DNA is TGCAGCGTTGATCAACTAGCGGGAGTCCAAGAGACCCAGTACTTC.

A few counts support this clone. The chain has TRBV11-3 and TRBJ2-3; 7 nucleotides match TRBD1. This CDR3 is built from 17 residues. The germline V gene encodes CDR1 SGHNT and CDR2 YENEEA. V lost 1 base and J lost 1; bases outside the gene matches: 8. The CDR3 is CASSLGSGGVGTDTQYF. The CDR3 region has the DNA TGTGCCAGCAGCTTAGGATCAGGGGGTGTGGGCACAGATACGCAGTATTTT.

The J gene is TRBJ1-6, the V gene TRBV30, with a possible D match to TRBD1 (5 bases). In germline, CDR1 is GTSNPN, CDR2 SVGIG (reference sequence). The germline V and J ends were trimmed by 3 bases and 13 bases, with 19 bases remaining between them. The CDR3 extends over 14 amino acids. Here the CDR3 DNA reads TGTGCCTGGAGGCTCCAGGGAAACCCTCTGCCCCTCCACTTT. Residues: CAWRLQGNPLPLHF.

This sequence joins TRBV27 and TRBJ1-2; perhaps TRBD1 as D (5 bases). Germline V CDR1 and CDR2: MNHEY, SMNVEV (reference sequence). The CDR3 is 14 amino acids. V lost 4 bases to trimming and J lost 5 bases, with 14 bases between them. The CDR3 DNA sequence: TGTGCCAGCAGTTCCGGGACGGTGTCGTATGGCTACACCTTC. It specifies CASSSGTVSYGYTF.

Here the CDR3 DNA reads TGTGCCAGTAGTATAAGTCCTTCTTACACTGAAGCTTTCTTT. Translated: CASSISPSYTEAFF. The chain recombines TRBV19 with TRBJ1-1, with no clear D. From germline, CDR1 is LNHDA and CDR2 SQIVND (reference sequence). CDR3 size: 14 residues. V was clipped by 2 bases and J by 3 bases, with 10 bases between them. Together with reference TRBV19 and TRBJ1-1, the CDR3 gives the full variable domain: DGGITQSPKYLFRKEGQNVTLSCEQNLNHDAMYWYRQDPGQGLRLIYYSQIVNDFQKGDIAEGYSVSREKKESFPLTVTSAQKNPTAFYLCASSISPSYTEAFFGQGTRLTVV.

This chain links TRBV6-6 with TRBJ1-2; the D gene is possibly TRBD1 (5 bases). V was pared by 9 bases and J by 4 bases, with 12 bases between. The CDR3 is made up of 12 amino acids. Germline V gene data show CDR1 as MNHNY and CDR2 as SVGAGI (reference sequence). Here the CDR3 DNA reads TGTGCCAGTTGTAGGGACGGCTATGGCTACACCTTC. This gives the protein CASCRDGYGYTF.

With respect to this clone: Other DNA sequences in this sample translate to the same CDR3. This chain joins TRBV5-1 and TRBJ2-7; D unclear. CDR3 size: 13 residues. Germline V gene sequence: CDR1 SGHRS, CDR2 YFSETQ. V was cut by 2 bases and J by 0 bases, with 6 bases left in between. For the CDR3, the DNA is TGCGCCAGCAGCTTCCTTAGCTCCTACGAGCAGTACTTC. Protein product: CASSFLSSYEQYF.

V is TRBV18 and J is TRBJ2-2; TRBD1 matches 8 bases. The V gene end was trimmed by 4 bases and the J gene end by 1 base; junction bases not matched to a gene: 2. CDR3 size: 15 residues. Looked up from germline, CDR1 is KGHSH and CDR2 is LQKENI. CDR3 bases: TGTGCCAGCTCACTGGGACAGGTGAACACCGGGGAGCTGTTTTTT. Protein sequence: CASSLGQVNTGELFF.

The chain has TRBV30 and TRBJ1-5; no clear D. The germline gives CDR1 GTSNPN, CDR2 SVGIG (reference sequence). Trimming left V 2 bases short and J 4 bases short, with 21 bases between. There are 17 residues in the CDR3. The CDR3 spells CAWSKPVGRGINQPQHF. CDR3 coding DNA: TGTGCCTGGAGTAAACCCGTTGGACGAGGAATTAATCAGCCCCAGCATTTT.

At least ten counts were recorded for this clone. The chain is built from TRBV6-5 and TRBJ1-1; D gene unclear. V was pared by 6 bases and J by 1 base, with 9 bases between. The CDR3 is made up of 13 amino acids. CDR1 is MNHEY and CDR2 is SVGAGI in the germline V gene. The CDR3 nucleotides read TGTGCCAGCAGGAGTTACCGGAACACTGAAGCTTTCTTT. It codes for CASRSYRNTEAFF.